The 26 T cell receptor beta chains in this list originate from one sample, sequenced in a study of T cells after posttransplantation cyclophosphamide. Libraries were prepared by immunoSEQ multiplex PCR; TCRdb keeps only in-frame clonotypes and omits some of them. Altogether about 12,000 clones were found in the sample, and no singletons occur. A marrow graft followed busulfan-fludarabine conditioning, with cyclophosphamide on days +3 and +4. The sample here was PBMCs, taken after allogeneic stem cell transplant with posttransplant cyclophosphamide. These TCRs come from a female patient in her thirties or forties who received an allogeneic stem cell transplant from an unrelated donor, was CMV-positive, and had acute GVHD only. Among the T cells, some may be from the graft donor.

This clone occurred a few times. This chain connects TRBV28 to TRBJ2-7, with D unresolved. Germline loops: CDR1 MDHEN, CDR2 SYDVKM. This CDR3 contains 13 residues. The germline V and J ends were trimmed by 6 bases and 5 bases, with 14 bases remaining between them. CDR3 amino acids: CASSSPGWDEQYF. CDR3 in DNA: TGTGCCAGCAGCTCCCCCGGGTGGGACGAGCAGTACTTC. Combining the CDR3 with reference TRBV28 and TRBJ2-7 gives the whole variable domain DVKVTQSSRYLVKRTGEKVFLECVQDMDHENMFWYRQDPGLGLRLIYFSYDVKMKEKGDIPEGYSVSREKKERFSLILESASTNQTSMYLCASSSPGWDEQYFGPGTRLTVT.

This clone occurred many times. The chain joins TRBV19 to TRBJ1-3, with D perhaps TRBD1 (5 bases). V was trimmed by 5 bases and J by 0 bases, leaving 17 bases between them. Per germline, CDR1 LNHDA and CDR2 SQIVND (reference sequence). The CDR3 is 17 amino acids. The CDR3 nucleotides are TGTGCCAGTAGTGACGGATTCAGGGCACTCTCTGGAAACACCATATATTTT. Its protein product is CASSDGFRALSGNTIYF.

This clone was seen at least ten times. This chain links TRBV7-9 with TRBJ2-3, with 10 positions matching TRBD2. The V and J ends lost 5 bases and 6 bases, in that order; junction bases with no gene match: 11. Germline V CDR1 and CDR2: SEHNR, FQNEAQ (reference sequence). The CDR3 contains 16 residues. The CDR3: CASSRGLAVEVDTQYF. DNA for the CDR3: TGTGCCAGCAGCCGCGGACTAGCGGTGGAGGTCGATACGCAGTATTTT.

This clone was seen only a few times. The rearrangement joins TRBV9 to TRBJ2-3; 7 bases agree with TRBD2. The V and J ends lost 0 bases and 3 bases, in that order; junction bases with no gene match: 7. Germline-derived CDR1 and CDR2 are SGDLS and YYNGEE. The CDR3 is made up of 16 amino acids. The CDR3 reads CASSVVAGLGTDTQYF. The DNA of the CDR3 is TGTGCCAGCAGCGTAGTTGCTGGACTAGGTACAGATACGCAGTATTTT.

V gene TRBV30 combines with J gene TRBJ1-4; tentative D call: TRBD1 (6 bases). The germline V gene has CDR1 GTSNPN and CDR2 SVGIG (reference sequence). The V gene lost 5 bases and the J gene lost 4 bases, with 14 bases spanning the gap. This CDR3 comprises 14 residues. CDR3 residues: CAWGQDRSNEKLFF. CDR3 nucleotide sequence: TGTGCCTGGGGCCAAGACAGGAGTAATGAAAAACTGTTTTTT.

This clone was detected only a few times. V and J are TRBV7-3 and TRBJ2-3; D possibly corresponds to TRBD1 (5 bases). In germline, CDR1 is SGHTA, CDR2 FQGTGA. V was pared by 1 base and J by 2 bases, with 10 bases between. CDR3 length equals 15 residues. The CDR3 region has the DNA TGTGCCAGCAGCTTAATGGGCAGGGACACAGATACGCAGTATTTT. Protein product: CASSLMGRDTDTQYF.

In its sample, this clone was seen a few times. The chain has TRBV14 and TRBJ1-1; the D gene is possibly TRBD1 (6 bases). The CDR3 consists of 14 residues. Germline lookup yields CDR1 SGHDN and CDR2 FVKESK. Trimming pared 4 bases from V and 1 base from J, leaving 10 bases between. The CDR3 DNA reads as TGTGCCAGCAGCCTCAGGGGTACGAACACTGAAGCTTTCTTT. It is translated as CASSLRGTNTEAFF.

The CDR3 here is CASRASANTGELFF. As DNA, the CDR3 is TGCGCCAGCAGGGCTAGCGCGAACACCGGGGAGCTGTTTTTT. This chain uses TRBV5-1 with TRBJ2-2; maybe TRBD2 (6 bases). This CDR3 has 14 amino acids. V shed 5 bases and J shed 0 bases, with 8 bases lying between them. Looked up from germline, CDR1 is SGHRS and CDR2 is YFSETQ.

At least ten counts were recorded for this clone. V and J are TRBV6-5 and TRBJ1-1; TRBD1 matches at 7 bases. V dropped 6 bases and J dropped 9; count of bases not matched to a gene: 7. The CDR3 loop spans 12 amino acids. Per the germline V gene, CDR1 is MNHEY and CDR2 is SVGAGI. This CDR3 is CASSQTGEKAFF. The CDR3 bases are TGTGCCAGCAGCCAAACAGGGGAGAAAGCTTTCTTT.

This clone was recorded at least ten times. The J gene is TRBJ1-1, the V gene TRBV7-9; D is perhaps TRBD1 (6 bases). CDR3 size: 14 residues. The V end was cut by 3 bases, the J end by 2 bases, with 10 bases between. Germline assignment: CDR1 SEHNR and CDR2 FQNEAQ (reference sequence). CDR3 DNA sequence: TGTGCCAGCAGCTTGTGGACAGCCAACACTGAAGCTTTCTTT. As protein: CASSLWTANTEAFF.

This clone was seen at least ten times. V and J are TRBV4-2 and TRBJ1-3; tentative D call: TRBD1 (6 bases). Trimming removed 3 bases at V and 5 bases at J, with 17 bases between. The CDR3 spans 16 residues. CDR1 and CDR2 (germline): LGHNA, YNFKEQ. The CDR3 nucleotides read TGTGCCAGCAGCCACACAGGGCTAGGGAGAAGAAACACCATATATTTT. Residues: CASSHTGLGRRNTIYF.

V is TRBV29-1 and J is TRBJ2-7, with D maybe TRBD2 (7 bases). Trimming removed 7 bases from V and 5 bases from J, with 21 bases in between. This CDR3 region has 14 residues. From germline, CDR1 is SQVTM and CDR2 ANQGSEA. DNA of the CDR3: TGCAGCGCGATTGCTAGGGGGAGGGACGACGAGCAGTACGTC. It yields the protein CSAIARGRDDEQYV.

The V gene is TRBV10-2, the J gene TRBJ1-4; TRBD1 matches 7 bases. The CDR3 runs 14 residues. Germline V gene sequence: CDR1 WSHSY, CDR2 SAAADI. The V and J ends lost 4 bases and 8 bases, in that order; junction bases with no gene match: 7. The CDR3 is CASSVAGGWEKLFF. As DNA, the CDR3 is TGCGCCAGCAGTGTGGCAGGGGGGTGGGAAAAACTGTTTTTT.

This clone was observed a handful of times. This chain links TRBV9 with TRBJ2-7; 13 nucleotides line up with TRBD2. Trimming cost V 0 bases and J 2 bases; bases outside gene matches: 5. The CDR3 has 17 residues. The germline V gene encodes CDR1 SGDLS and CDR2 YYNGEE. The CDR3 protein is CASSVGLAGGPPYEQYF. CDR3 coding DNA: TGTGCCAGCAGCGTAGGACTAGCGGGAGGCCCACCCTACGAGCAGTACTTC.

This clone was observed a few times. The V call is TRBV4-3, the J call TRBJ1-1; a possible D gene is TRBD1 (5 bases). The CDR3 is 13 amino acids. Germline CDR1 reads LGHNA; CDR2 reads YSLEER. V was trimmed by 0 bases and J by 8 bases, leaving 10 bases between them. The CDR3 DNA reads as TGCGCCAGCAGCCAAGATCAGGGTGCCGAAGCTTTCTTT. Amino acid sequence: CASSQDQGAEAFF.

There are many counts of this clone. The chain recombines TRBV18 with TRBJ2-5; TRBD2 agrees at 9 bases. The CDR3 runs to 16 residues. CDR1 is KGHSH, CDR2 LQKENI, per germline. V lost 5 bases to trimming and J lost 1 base; unmatched junction nucleotides: 8. CDR3 nucleotide sequence: TGTGCCAGCTCAAGCTTAGCGGGAGCGGGCCAAGAGACCCAGTACTTC. It translates to CASSSLAGAGQETQYF.

This clone has only a few counts. V usage is TRBV7-8 and J usage is TRBJ2-1; a weak D match, TRBD2 (7 bases). The CDR3 length is 16 residues. Looked up from germline, CDR1 is SGHVS and CDR2 is FQNEAQ. V was pared by 2 bases and J by 6 bases, with 17 bases between. The CDR3 here is CASSLTSGGLFNEQFF. The CDR3 region has the DNA TGTGCCAGCAGCTTAACCTCGGGGGGCCTCTTCAATGAGCAGTTCTTC.

This clone showed up many times. The junction and the germline gene differ at one end; a read error may be behind it. This sequence joins TRBV28 and TRBJ2-7; TRBD2 might be the D (6 bases). Germline CDR1 and CDR2: MDHEN and SYDVKM. The CDR3 totals 16 residues. CDR3 region: CSSSFRKGRDDYEQYF. The CDR3 DNA sequence: TGTTCCAGCAGTTTCCGGAAGGGGCGGGACGACTACGAGCAGTACTTC.

This clone was recorded at least ten times. V usage is TRBV1 and J usage is TRBJ2-1; the table's D call of TRBD2 was not tested on the DNA. TRBV1 is annotated as a pseudogene. The CDR3 has 14 residues. The CDR3 bases are TGCACCAGCAGCCAAGATATACGGTACAATGAGCAGTTCTTC. As protein: CTSSQDIRYNEQFF.

This clone was counted ten times or more. The rearrangement joins TRBV6-1 to TRBJ2-3; tentatively, D is TRBD2 (6 bases). The germline V gene encodes CDR1 MNHNS and CDR2 SASEGT. The CDR3 contains 15 residues. V was shortened by 7 bases and J by 2 bases, with 16 bases between the two germline ends. The DNA of the CDR3 is TGTGCCAGCACCACGGGACTGCTATCCACAGATACGCAGTATTTT. Protein sequence: CASTTGLLSTDTQYF.

This clone showed up many times. This chain uses TRBV6-6 with TRBJ2-7; TRBD2 aligns across 8 bases. Germline CDR1 and CDR2: MNHNY and SVGAGI (reference sequence). The CDR3 is 15 residues long. J lost 1 base, V lost 2 bases, and 4 bases had no gene match. The chain's CDR3 is CASSYGRGESYEQYV. DNA for the CDR3: TGTGCCAGCAGTTACGGGCGGGGGGAATCCTACGAGCAGTACGTC.

This clone appeared many times. The gene calls are TRBV18 and TRBJ2-7; TRBD2 aligns across 7 bases. CDR3 size: 14 residues. Germline V gives CDR1 KGHSH, CDR2 LQKENI. V lost 4 bases, J lost 3 bases, and 6 bases stayed unmatched. In DNA, the CDR3 is TGTGCCAGCTCACTCGGCGGGGGATACTACGAGCAGTACGTC. It yields the protein CASSLGGGYYEQYV.

This clone was detected ten times or more. The chain recombines TRBV4-2 with TRBJ1-1; maybe TRBD1 (5 bases). V lost 2 bases and J lost 0, with 16 bases in between. The CDR3 is made up of 17 amino acids. Per germline, CDR1 LGHNA and CDR2 YNFKEQ. In nucleotides, the CDR3 is TGTGCCAGCAGCCAACCTAAGACAGAGCCTATGAACACTGAAGCTTTCTTT. The encoded protein is CASSQPKTEPMNTEAFF.

The table lists this clone with many counts. The CDR3 loop reads CASSRQGRTEAFF. The CDR3 region has the DNA TGTGCCAGCAGCCGACAGGGGAGGACTGAAGCTTTCTTT. This chain connects TRBV27 to TRBJ1-1, with TRBD1 matching 8 bases. The CDR3 extends over 13 amino acids. CDR1 MNHEY and CDR2 SMNVEV come from the germline V gene (reference sequence). The V gene end was trimmed by 6 bases and the J gene end by 5 bases; junction bases not matched to a gene: 5.

This clone was observed a few times. The chain has TRBV18 and TRBJ2-5, with TRBD1 identical over 7 bases. Unmatched junction bases numbered 7, after V lost 5 bases and J lost 4 bases. Germline V lookup: CDR1 KGHSH, CDR2 LQKENI. The CDR3 sequence is 14 residues long. CDR3 in DNA: TGTGCCAGCTCAGAACGGACAGGTACAGAGACCCAGTACTTC. It encodes CASSERTGTETQYF.

This clone came up many times. The chain is built from TRBV7-6 and TRBJ1-2, with 7 bases fitting TRBD1. J was trimmed by 0 bases and V by 2 bases; bases with no gene match: 6. This CDR3 has 16 amino acids. CDR1 SGHVS and CDR2 FNYEAQ come from the germline V gene. The CDR3 here is CASSLTPGGSNYGYTF. In DNA, the CDR3 is TGTGCCAGCAGCTTAACCCCAGGGGGTTCTAACTATGGCTACACCTTC.